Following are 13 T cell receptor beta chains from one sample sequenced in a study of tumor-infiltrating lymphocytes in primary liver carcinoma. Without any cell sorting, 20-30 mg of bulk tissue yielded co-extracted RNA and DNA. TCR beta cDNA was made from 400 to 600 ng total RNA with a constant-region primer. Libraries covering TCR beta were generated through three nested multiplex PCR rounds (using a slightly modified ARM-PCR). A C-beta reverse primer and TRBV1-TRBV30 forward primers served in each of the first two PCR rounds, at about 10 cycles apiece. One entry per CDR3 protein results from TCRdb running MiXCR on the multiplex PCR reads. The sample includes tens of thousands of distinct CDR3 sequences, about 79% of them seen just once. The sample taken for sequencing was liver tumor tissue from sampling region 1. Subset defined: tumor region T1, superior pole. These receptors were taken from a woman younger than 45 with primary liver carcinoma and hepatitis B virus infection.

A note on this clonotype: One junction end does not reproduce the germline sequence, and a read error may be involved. CDR3 amino acids: CVSSAGLAGIADALYF. The CDR3 region has the DNA TGTGTCAGCAGCGCGGGACTAGCGGGTATTGCTGATGCGCTGTATTTT. J is TRBJ2-3 and V is TRBV11-2; 12 bases are a match to TRBD2. Germline V gene lookup returns CDR1 SGHAT and CDR2 FQNNGV. CDR3 size: 16 residues.

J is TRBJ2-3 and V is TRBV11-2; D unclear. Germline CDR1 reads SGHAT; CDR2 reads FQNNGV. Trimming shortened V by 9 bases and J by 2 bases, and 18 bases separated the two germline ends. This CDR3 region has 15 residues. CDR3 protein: CASISLLSVTDTQYF. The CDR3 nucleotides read TGTGCCAGTATCTCATTACTCTCTGTCACAGATACGCAGTATTTT. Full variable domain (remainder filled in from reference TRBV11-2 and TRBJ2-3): EAGVAQSPRYKIIEKRQSVAFWCNPISGHATLYWYQQILGQGPKLLIQFQNNGVVDDSQLPKDRFSAERLKGVDSTLKIQPAKLEDSAVYLCASISLLSVTDTQYFGPGTRLTVL.

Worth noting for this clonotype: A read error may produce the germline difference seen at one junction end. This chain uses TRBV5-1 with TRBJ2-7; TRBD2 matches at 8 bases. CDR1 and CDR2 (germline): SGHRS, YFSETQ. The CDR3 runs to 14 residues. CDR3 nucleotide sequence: TGCGCTAGCAGGTTAGCGGGGACCCTCTTCGAGCAGAGCTTC. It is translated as CASRLAGTLFEQSF.

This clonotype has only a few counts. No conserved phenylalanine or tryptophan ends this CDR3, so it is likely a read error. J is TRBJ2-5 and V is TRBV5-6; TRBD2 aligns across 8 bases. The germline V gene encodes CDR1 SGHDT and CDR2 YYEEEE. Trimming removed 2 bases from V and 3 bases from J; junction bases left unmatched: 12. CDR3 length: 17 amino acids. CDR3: CASSLGCQREFKETQYI. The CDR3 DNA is TGTGCCAGCAGCTTAGGGTGTCAGCGGGAGTTTAAAGAGACCCAGTACATC.

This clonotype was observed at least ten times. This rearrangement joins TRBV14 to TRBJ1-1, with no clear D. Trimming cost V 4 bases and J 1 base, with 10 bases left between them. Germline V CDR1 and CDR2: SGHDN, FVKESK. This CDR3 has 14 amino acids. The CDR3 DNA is TGTGCCAGCAGCCCGGGAACTGGGAACACTGAAGCTTTCTTT. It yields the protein CASSPGTGNTEAFF.

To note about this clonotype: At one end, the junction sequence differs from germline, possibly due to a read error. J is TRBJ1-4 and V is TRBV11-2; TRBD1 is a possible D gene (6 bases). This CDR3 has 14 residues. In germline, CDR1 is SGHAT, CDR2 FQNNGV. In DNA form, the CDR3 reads TGTGCCAGCAACCCGGGACACGTTTATGAAAAACAGTTTTTT. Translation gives CASNPGHVYEKQFF. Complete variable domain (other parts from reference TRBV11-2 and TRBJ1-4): EAGVAQSPRYKIIEKRQSVAFWCNPISGHATLYWYQQILGQGPKLLIQFQNNGVVDDSQLPKDRFSAERLKGVDSTLKIQPAKLEDSAVYLCASNPGHVYEKQFFGSGTQLSVL.

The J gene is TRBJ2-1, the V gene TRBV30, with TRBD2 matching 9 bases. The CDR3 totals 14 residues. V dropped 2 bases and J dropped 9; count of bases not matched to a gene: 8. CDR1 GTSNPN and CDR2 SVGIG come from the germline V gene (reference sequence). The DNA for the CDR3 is TGTGCCTGGAGTACGGGACTAGCCGCCGGTGAGCAGTTCTTC. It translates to CAWSTGLAAGEQFF.

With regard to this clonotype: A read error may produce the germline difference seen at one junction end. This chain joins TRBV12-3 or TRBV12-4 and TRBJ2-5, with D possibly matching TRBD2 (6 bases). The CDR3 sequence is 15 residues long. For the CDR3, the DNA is TGTGCCAACAGCACCTATCCCGGGAGCGAAGAGGCCCAGTACTTC. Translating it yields CANSTYPGSEEAQYF.

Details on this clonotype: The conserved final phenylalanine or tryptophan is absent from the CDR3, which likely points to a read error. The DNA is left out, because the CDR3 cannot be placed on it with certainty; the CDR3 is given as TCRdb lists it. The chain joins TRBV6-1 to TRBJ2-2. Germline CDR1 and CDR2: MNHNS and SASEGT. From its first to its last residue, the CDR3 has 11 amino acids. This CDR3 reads CASSAVWELFI.

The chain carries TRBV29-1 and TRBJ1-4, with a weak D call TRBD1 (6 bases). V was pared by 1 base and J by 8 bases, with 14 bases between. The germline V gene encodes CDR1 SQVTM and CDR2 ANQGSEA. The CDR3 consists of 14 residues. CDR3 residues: CSVEGPGAREKLFF. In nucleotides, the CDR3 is TGCAGCGTTGAAGGTCCGGGGGCTCGGGAAAAACTGTTTTTT. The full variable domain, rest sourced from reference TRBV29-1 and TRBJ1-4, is SAVISQKPSRDICQRGTSLTIQCQVDSQVTMMFWYRQQPGQSLTLIATANQGSEATYESGFVIDKFPISRPNLTFSTLTVSNMSPEDSSIYLCSVEGPGAREKLFFGSGTQLSVL.

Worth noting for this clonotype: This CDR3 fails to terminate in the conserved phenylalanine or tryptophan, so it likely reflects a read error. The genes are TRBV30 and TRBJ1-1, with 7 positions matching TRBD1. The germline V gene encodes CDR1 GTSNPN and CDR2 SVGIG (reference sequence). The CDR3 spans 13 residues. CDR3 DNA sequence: TGTGCATGGAACTCCCTAGGGGGCCCTGAAGCTTTCTTA. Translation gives CAWNSLGGPEAFL.

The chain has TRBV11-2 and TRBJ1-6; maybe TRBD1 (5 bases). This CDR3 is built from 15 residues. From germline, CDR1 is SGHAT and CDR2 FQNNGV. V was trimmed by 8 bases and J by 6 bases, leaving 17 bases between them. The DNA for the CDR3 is TGTGCCAGCGCCATCGCCAAGGGGACTAATTCACCCCTCCACTTT. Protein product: CASAIAKGTNSPLHF.

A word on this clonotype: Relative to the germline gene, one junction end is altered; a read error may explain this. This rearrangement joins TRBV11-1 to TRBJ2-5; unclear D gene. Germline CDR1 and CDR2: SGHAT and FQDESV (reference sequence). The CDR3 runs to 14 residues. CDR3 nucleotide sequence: TGTACCAGCAGCTTAGCAGAGCGCGTAGAGACCCAGTACTTC. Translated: CTSSLAERVETQYF.